This T cell receptor (beta chain) is drawn from a study of cytomegalovirus exposure and HLA in healthy donors. The CDR3 covers 15 residues. From germline, CDR1 is SGHTA and CDR2 FQGNSA. The V and J ends lost 3 bases and 6 bases, in that order; junction bases with no gene match: 6. As to this clone: Its antigen is currently unknown.

General study results and limits: Trimming of TCR beta V- and J-genes showed a link, identified in a later analysis, to a missense DCLRE1C variant.

A multiplex PCR was run with 60 Vbeta primers and 13 Jbeta primers. TCRdb's copy holds only in-frame clones and misses some; the assay was immunoSEQ multiplex PCR. The sample has about 55,000 clones; the top ten hold approximately 9%. The TCR sequence derives from a man between 45 and 60 years old in good health and CMV-seropositive. The sequenced sample consisted of PBMCs. The chain joins TRBV7-2 to TRBJ1-2, with 11 bases lining up with TRBD1. The CDR3 spells CASSLIRTGGNGYTF. The CDR3 nucleotides read TGTGCCAGCAGCTTGATAAGGACAGGGGGCAATGGCTACACCTTC.